This T cell receptor (beta chain) originates from a study of shared clonotypes between healthy human individuals. The CDR3 is 16 amino acids. V lost 0 bases to trimming and J lost 0 bases, with 11 bases between them. Germline V lookup: CDR1 SGHRS, CDR2 YFSETQ. For this clone: What it binds is unknown.

The data were produced by immunoSEQ multiplex PCR, yet TCRdb's version contains in-frame clones alone and is incomplete. Counted here are 2 million to 3 million clones, approximately 93% occurring once; the ten biggest clones make up approximately 0.35%. The study's findings and limits: Non-shared clonotypes were found to have lower generation probabilities than the clonotypes that were shared by all four of the sorted-subset donors. Rarefaction exposed incomplete sorted-subset sequencing despite large depth.

Sequenced sample: naive CD4+ T cells from PBMCs. Subset reported: CD45RA+ positively selected. This clonotype originated in a man aged 18 to 30 in good health. Some clones in this sample may be carry-over from other donors' samples. J is TRBJ2-3 and V is TRBV5-1; the D is unclear. The CDR3 sequence is CASSLATSTSTDTQYF. For the CDR3, the DNA is TGCGCCAGCAGCTTGGCCACCTCCACTAGCACAGATACGCAGTATTTT.